Listed below are T cell receptor beta chains from one sample, sequenced in a study of shared clonotypes between healthy human individuals. The data were produced by immunoSEQ multiplex PCR, yet TCRdb's version contains in-frame clones alone and is incomplete. The data contain 1.5 million to 1.9 million clones, 95% to 99% of them singletons. Sequenced sample: naive CD4+ T cells sorted from blood. These receptors all come from a young man in good health. Each CDR3 is given without its conserved first and last residue. The D gene is left open where the match is weak. Clone size is shown for a subset of rows, as once, few, many or a class of expanded clone.

d_call: -
v_call: TRBV10-1
j_call: TRBJ2-1
clone_size: once
cdr3_aa: ASSPGTANEQF

d_call: -
v_call: TRBV25-1
j_call: TRBJ2-5
clone_size: -
cdr3_aa: ASRGPTPEETQY

d_call: -
v_call: TRBV11-2
j_call: TRBJ2-7
clone_size: -
cdr3_aa: ASSPAFFGEQY

d_call: -
v_call: TRBV30
j_call: TRBJ2-7
clone_size: once
cdr3_aa: AWSQGAEQY

d_call: -
v_call: TRBV28
j_call: TRBJ2-5
clone_size: -
cdr3_aa: ASSLLQETQY

d_call: -
v_call: TRBV28
j_call: TRBJ2-7
clone_size: -
cdr3_aa: ASSLVQGSGNYEQY

d_call: TRBD2
v_call: TRBV13
j_call: TRBJ2-1
clone_size: -
cdr3_aa: ASSPTGLAGVDEQF

d_call: TRBD2
v_call: TRBV6-5
j_call: TRBJ2-7
clone_size: -
cdr3_aa: ASRVSGRPFYEQY

d_call: -
v_call: TRBV30
j_call: TRBJ2-1
clone_size: -
cdr3_aa: AWSVVGTLRNEQF

d_call: -
v_call: TRBV30
j_call: TRBJ1-5
clone_size: -
cdr3_aa: AWSSHSNQPQH

d_call: TRBD2
v_call: TRBV6-1
j_call: TRBJ2-4
clone_size: -
cdr3_aa: ASSERLAGEGDIQY